Listed here are 27 T cell receptor beta chains from one sample, sequenced in a study of breast tumors, draining lymph nodes, adjacent tissues. The lymph nodes were axillary draining lymph nodes from breast cancer patients. MiXCR, applied by TCRdb to the multiplex PCR reads, yields one record per CDR3 protein. The sample lists 200,000 or so distinct CDR3 sequences; approximately 30% were seen once. Material: axillary lymph node tissue. Receptors originate from a female donor with breast cancer. Some clones in this sample may be carry-over from other donors' samples.

This clonotype occurred many times. A much larger clone differs from this one at a single base, so this may be a read error. The gene calls are TRBV20-1 and TRBJ2-7, with a possible D match to TRBD2 (5 bases). CDR3 size: 14 residues. Germline V CDR1 and CDR2: DFQATT, SNEGSKA (reference sequence). V lost 1 base and J 6 bases, leaving 16 bases between the germline ends. CDR3 sequence (DNA): TGCAGTGCTAGAGCGACACGGGGAACCTCCGAGCAGTACTTC. This encodes CSARATRGTSEQYF.

V and J are TRBV6-6 and TRBJ1-2, with TRBD1 matching 7 bases. V dropped 5 bases and J dropped 8; count of bases not matched to a gene: 23. The CDR3 length is 18 residues. Germline-derived CDR1 and CDR2 are MNHNY and SVGAGI (reference sequence). This CDR3 reads CASSHLPRIGGAEEGYTF. CDR3 nucleotides: TGTGCCAGCAGTCATCTCCCCCGGATAGGGGGCGCAGAAGAAGGCTACACCTTC.

Remarks on this clonotype: A much larger clone is a single base away; this may be a read error. J is TRBJ2-7 and V is TRBV5-1, with 8 bases fitting TRBD2. The V segment lost 4 bases and the J segment 3 bases; nucleotides outside the gene matches: 6. Germline V lookup: CDR1 SGHRS, CDR2 YFSETQ. The CDR3 has 14 residues. For the CDR3, the DNA is TGCGCCAGCAGCCCCGGGACTAGGAGCTACGAGCAGTACTTC. It encodes CASSPGTRSYEQYF.

This clonotype was seen a handful of times. The gene calls are TRBV28 and TRBJ1-4; D is unclear. Germline V CDR1 and CDR2: MDHEN, SYDVKM. This CDR3 has 15 amino acids. The germline V and J ends were trimmed by 3 bases and 3 bases, with 11 bases remaining between them. CDR3 nucleotides: TGTGCCAGCAGTTTCTGGCAGGCGCCTAATGAAAAACTGTTTTTT. Translation gives CASSFWQAPNEKLFF.

At least ten counts were recorded for this clonotype. V gene TRBV6-5 combines with J gene TRBJ1-2, with TRBD1 matching over 8 bases. The germline CDR1 and CDR2 sequences are MNHEY and SVGAGI. Trimming cost V 4 bases and J 8 bases; bases outside gene matches: 6. This CDR3 region has 13 residues. The CDR3 region has the DNA TGTGCCAGCAGTTCGACAGGGGCTGAGGGCTACACCTTC. Encoded protein: CASSSTGAEGYTF.

This clonotype was recorded many times. The rearrangement joins TRBV7-2 to TRBJ2-1, with 11 bases identical to TRBD2. In germline, CDR1 is SGHTA, CDR2 FQGNSA. The CDR3 is made up of 17 amino acids. Losses at the gene ends were 5 bases for V and 7 bases for J; bases not matched to a gene: 13. CDR3 coding DNA: TGTGCCAGCAGCCGAGACTTGATTAGCGGGAGGGATAATGAGCAGTTCTTC. This sequence encodes CASSRDLISGRDNEQFF.

A remark on this clonotype: This CDR3 fails to terminate in the conserved phenylalanine or tryptophan, so it likely reflects a read error. V usage is TRBV30 and J usage is TRBJ2-7; D is unclear. The V end lost 5 bases, the J end lost 1 base, and 6 bases lay between the germline ends. Germline V gene data show CDR1 as GTSNPN and CDR2 as SVGIG (reference sequence). The CDR3 contains 11 residues. DNA of the CDR3: TGTGCCTGGGGTCAGTCCTACGAGCAGTACCTC. This encodes CAWGQSYEQYL.

The chain employs TRBV30 and TRBJ2-7, with D unresolved. Between the trimmed V and J ends, which lost 0 bases and 6 bases, there was a span of 18 bases. This CDR3 is built from 15 residues. Germline assignment: CDR1 GTSNPN and CDR2 SVGIG (reference sequence). The CDR3 bases are TGTGCCTGGAGTGTGCAGAGACACGGTTTAAGCGAGCAGTACTTC. Its translation: CAWSVQRHGLSEQYF.

This clonotype appeared a single time. The chain carries TRBV7-2 and TRBJ2-3; TRBD2 matches at 7 bases. Germline CDR1 reads SGHTA; CDR2 reads FQGNSA. J was trimmed by 0 bases and V by 5 bases; bases with no gene match: 5. This CDR3 spans 15 amino acids. CDR3 coding DNA: TGTGCCAGCAGCCCCCTAGCGGCCAGCACAGATACGCAGTATTTT. It codes for CASSPLAASTDTQYF. Filled out from reference TRBV7-2 and TRBJ2-3, the complete variable domain reads GAGVSQSPSNKVTEKGKDVELRCDPISGHTALYWYRQSLGQGLEFLIYFQGNSAPDKSGLPSDRFSAERTGGSVSTLTIQRTQQEDSAVYLCASSPLAASTDTQYFGPGTRLTVL.

There are many counts of this clonotype. The chain recombines TRBV11-2 with TRBJ1-2, with D maybe TRBD1 (6 bases). Trimming took 3 bases from V and 4 from J, leaving 12 bases between them. CDR1 is SGHAT, CDR2 FQNNGV, per germline. This CDR3 comprises 14 residues. The CDR3 here is CASSFLDSFYGYTF. The CDR3 DNA sequence: TGTGCCAGCAGCTTTCTGGACAGTTTCTATGGCTACACCTTC.

As for this clonotype: This could be a read error, since a much larger clone is one nucleotide away. The chain is built from TRBV6-4 and TRBJ1-4; D gene uncertain. The V and J ends lost 7 bases and 5 bases respectively, with 14 bases between them. The CDR3 sequence is 14 residues long. Germline V CDR1 and CDR2: MRHNA, SNTAGT. CDR3 bases: TGTGCCAGCATGCGTCGGGCAGCGAATGAAAAACTGTTTTTT. Translated, it gives CASMRRAANEKLFF.

V usage is TRBV11-2 and J usage is TRBJ1-5; D call uncertain. The V end lost 0 bases, the J end lost 5 bases, and 11 bases lay between the germline ends. Germline loops: CDR1 SGHAT, CDR2 FQNNGV. The CDR3 has 15 amino acids. DNA for the CDR3: TGTGCCAGCAGCTTAGAGTCAGGCTGGGATCAGCCCCAGCATTTT. This sequence encodes CASSLESGWDQPQHF.

This clonotype was recorded many times. This rearrangement joins TRBV4-1 to TRBJ1-5, with D possibly matching TRBD1 (5 bases). V was trimmed by 1 base and J by 3 bases, leaving 13 bases between them. Germline-derived CDR1 and CDR2 are MGHRA and YSYEKL. The CDR3 totals 16 residues. Here the CDR3 reads CASSQGIRDLNQPQHF. Written as DNA, the CDR3 is TGCGCCAGCAGCCAAGGGATCAGGGACCTCAATCAGCCCCAGCATTTT.

This clonotype was counted only a few times. A much larger clonotype is one base distant, so this may be a read error. This chain connects TRBV20-1 to TRBJ2-5; 8 bases agree with TRBD2. This CDR3 region has 14 residues. CDR1 DFQATT and CDR2 SNEGSKA come from the germline V gene (reference sequence). The V gene end was trimmed by 1 base and the J gene end by 7 bases; junction bases not matched to a gene: 8. The CDR3 spells CSARAGSGGATQYF. In DNA form, the CDR3 reads TGCAGTGCTAGAGCCGGGAGCGGGGGAGCGACCCAGTACTTC.

This clonotype occurred many times. V gene TRBV28 combines with J gene TRBJ2-3, with 12 positions matching TRBD2. Germline values: CDR1 MDHEN, CDR2 SYDVKM. Trimming at V came to 4 bases and at J to 4 bases, leaving 15 bases not matched to a gene. The CDR3 length is 19 residues. In DNA form, the CDR3 reads TGTGCCAGCAGTTACCCTTTGGGGCTAGCGGGAGGGCCTGCAGATACGCAGTATTTT. Its protein is CASSYPLGLAGGPADTQYF.

This clonotype was recorded at least ten times. This chain connects TRBV11-2 to TRBJ2-3; D is uncertain. In germline, CDR1 is SGHAT, CDR2 FQNNGV. V shed 2 bases and J shed 5 bases, with 8 bases lying between them. The CDR3 length is 13 residues. This CDR3 reads CASSLLGLDTQYF. The CDR3 nucleotides are TGTGCCAGCAGCTTACTGGGCTTAGATACGCAGTATTTT.

About this clonotype itself: With a much larger clone just one base away, this may be a read error. V gene TRBV11-2 combines with J gene TRBJ2-3, with TRBD2 as a possible D gene (5 bases). This CDR3 has 16 amino acids. The germline V gene has CDR1 SGHAT and CDR2 FQNNGV. CDR3 region: CASSLGGETSTDTQCF. CDR3 nucleotide sequence: TGTGCCAGCAGCTTAGGGGGAGAAACCTCCACAGATACGCAGTGTTTT.

As for this clonotype: Since a much larger clone is just one base distant, this may be a read error. This chain connects TRBV6-1 to TRBJ1-2; perhaps TRBD1 as D (5 bases). The CDR3 is 15 residues long. CDR1 is MNHNS and CDR2 is SASEGT in the germline V gene. Deletions cut 6 bases from V and 4 bases from J, with 18 bases between. For the CDR3, the DNA is TGTGCCAGCAGCCCCAGGGCCGAGAATCCCTATGGCTACACCTTC. Translation gives CASSPRAENPYGYTF.

This clonotype came up many times. The chain is built from TRBV20-1 and TRBJ2-1, with 13 bases lining up with TRBD2. V lost 6 bases and J lost 10; bases outside the gene matches: 9. CDR3 size: 14 residues. The germline V gene has CDR1 DFQATT and CDR2 SNEGSKA (reference sequence). In DNA form, the CDR3 reads TGCAGTGCGCCCGGGACTAGCGGGATTGGGGAGCAGTTCTTC. It translates to CSAPGTSGIGEQFF.

This clonotype was observed at least ten times. The chain joins TRBV7-9 to TRBJ1-4; D is undetermined. The germline V gene has CDR1 SEHNR and CDR2 FQNEAQ (reference sequence). V gave up 4 bases and J gave up 5 bases, with 11 bases separating them. The CDR3 has 14 amino acids. The CDR3 protein is CASSYGRPNEKLFF. Written as DNA, the CDR3 is TGTGCCAGCAGCTATGGGAGACCCAATGAAAAACTGTTTTTT.

This clonotype is categorized as medium-sized. This sequence joins TRBV19 and TRBJ2-7, with 8 bases aligning to TRBD1. J lost 2 bases, V lost 10 bases, and 13 bases had no gene match. Per the germline V gene, CDR1 is LNHDA and CDR2 is SQIVND (reference sequence). The CDR3 has 15 residues. The CDR3 DNA is TGTGCCACCCCCAGGCCCCAGACAGGGGCCTACGAGCAGTACTTC. It encodes CATPRPQTGAYEQYF. Filled out from reference TRBV19 and TRBJ2-7, the complete variable domain reads DGGITQSPKYLFRKEGQNVTLSCEQNLNHDAMYWYRQDPGQGLRLIYYSQIVNDFQKGDIAEGYSVSREKKESFPLTVTSAQKNPTAFYLCATPRPQTGAYEQYFGPGTRLTVT.

The chain is built from TRBV2 and TRBJ2-1; the D gene is possibly TRBD1 (5 bases). Germline V CDR1 and CDR2: SNHLY, FYNNEI. The CDR3 is 12 residues long. V was trimmed by 5 bases and J by 7 bases, leaving 9 bases between them. This CDR3 is CASSRGWNEQFF. The DNA for the CDR3 is TGTGCCAGCAGTAGGGGTTGGAATGAGCAGTTCTTC.

This clonotype was seen a few times. The J gene is TRBJ2-4, the V gene TRBV6-5, with TRBD1 matching over 9 bases. CDR3 length equals 14 residues. Germline V gene data show CDR1 as MNHEY and CDR2 as SVGAGI. V gave up 5 bases and J gave up 8 bases; unmatched junction bases: 7. The CDR3 loop reads CASSRGTGTDIQYF. DNA for the CDR3: TGTGCCAGCAGTCGTGGGACAGGGACGGACATTCAGTACTTC.

This clonotype has a count of ten or more. V and J are TRBV18 and TRBJ1-6, with D possibly being TRBD1 (5 bases). CDR1 is KGHSH, CDR2 LQKENI, per germline. V was pared by 4 bases and J by 5 bases, with 12 bases between. The CDR3 extends over 15 amino acids. CDR3 coding DNA: TGTGCCAGCTCACTTTCCGGGACGGATAATTCACCCCTCCACTTT. It encodes CASSLSGTDNSPLHF.

This clonotype was recorded at least ten times. This rearrangement joins TRBV20-1 to TRBJ1-2; D is unresolved. Germline V lookup: CDR1 DFQATT, CDR2 SNEGSKA (reference sequence). V lost 6 bases, J lost 3 bases, and 11 bases lay in between. The CDR3 length is 12 residues. The CDR3 sequence: CSASGVYYGYTF. The DNA of the CDR3 is TGCAGTGCCTCGGGAGTGTACTATGGCTACACCTTC.

As regards this clonotype: This may stem from a read error, because a much larger clone lies one nucleotide away. This likely comes from a read error, as the CDR3 has no conserved phenylalanine or tryptophan at its end. The chain joins TRBV6-1 to TRBJ2-7, with TRBD1 matching over 7 bases. Trimming removed 7 bases from V and 2 bases from J; junction bases left unmatched: 8. The CDR3 loop spans 14 amino acids. Germline V gene sequence: CDR1 MNHNS, CDR2 SASEGT. The CDR3 region has the DNA TGTGCCAGCAAAGGGAGACAGGGCCCCTACGAGCAGTACCTC. Amino acids: CASKGRQGPYEQYL.

The chain uses TRBV20-1 and TRBJ2-3; D perhaps matches TRBD2 (6 bases). In germline, CDR1 is DFQATT, CDR2 SNEGSKA (reference sequence). The CDR3 runs 14 residues. V was trimmed by 1 base and J by 11 bases, leaving 19 bases between them. For the CDR3, the DNA is TGCAGTGCTAGAGCGGGGACCGGGGGATATGAGCAGTATTTT. It yields the protein CSARAGTGGYEQYF.